The present T cell receptor beta chain was sequenced within a study of control samples from healthy donors and cancer patients. This clone has a handful of counts. CDR3 length: 12 amino acids. The V gene lost 4 bases and the J gene lost 3 bases, with 4 bases spanning the gap. The data were produced by immunoSEQ multiplex PCR, yet TCRdb's version contains in-frame clones alone and is incomplete. The data contain roughly 150,000 clones, about 93% of them singletons. The TCR was taken from a man aged 50-60 years in good health. The J gene is TRBJ1-3, the V gene TRBV12-3 or TRBV12-4; D not certain. The sample was blood. CDR3 in DNA: TGTGCCAGCAGTTCAATTGGAAACACCATATATTTT. It translates to CASSSIGNTIYF.